The 14 T cell receptor beta chains below were found in one sample sequenced in a study of tumor-infiltrating lymphocytes in primary liver carcinoma. Extraction also yielded germline DNA, while blood RNA was obtained from unsorted whole blood. TCR beta cDNA was prepared out of roughly 0.5 ug total RNA by means of a constant-region primer. Investigators got TCR beta libraries out of three nested multiplex PCR rounds, done with slightly modified ARM-PCR. Two initial PCR rounds of roughly 10 cycles each paired TRBV1-TRBV30 forward primers with a C-beta reverse primer. One entry per CDR3 protein results from TCRdb running MiXCR on the multiplex PCR reads. The table lists fewer than 400,000 distinct CDR3 sequences, less than 75% of them singletons. Input material: peripheral blood. Receptor source: a man aged 35 to 55 with primary liver carcinoma and hepatitis B virus infection.

The chain uses TRBV14 and TRBJ2-5, with D unclear. V lost 2 bases, J lost 5 bases, and 6 bases lay in between. The CDR3 is 12 amino acids. The germline V gene has CDR1 SGHDN and CDR2 FVKESK. The CDR3 coding sequence is TGTGCCAGCAGCCAAAGTTGGGAGACCCAGTACTTC. It translates to CASSQSWETQYF. The full variable domain, its missing parts supplied by reference TRBV14 and TRBJ2-5, is EAGVTQFPSHSVIEKGQTVTLRCDPISGHDNLYWYRRVMGKEIKFLLHFVKESKQDESGMPNNRFLAERTGGTYSTLKVQPAELEDSGVYFCASSQSWETQYFGPGTRLLVL.

With regard to this clonotype: The junction and the germline gene differ at one end; a read error may be behind it. The chain recombines TRBV6-5 with TRBJ2-7, with TRBD2 matching over 12 bases. This CDR3 is 14 amino acids long. The V gene's germline CDR1 is MNHEY and CDR2 SVGAGI. CDR3 loop: CGSMKLAGGGEQYF. As DNA, the CDR3 is TGTGGCAGCATGAAACTAGCGGGAGGTGGCGAGCAGTACTTC.

Concerning this clonotype itself: A much larger clone differs from this one at a single base, so this may be a read error. The chain recombines TRBV6-1 with TRBJ2-2; 9 bases map to TRBD1. This CDR3 is built from 16 residues. CDR1 MNHNS and CDR2 SASEGT come from the germline V gene. CDR3 DNA: TGTGCCAGCAGTGACGACGACAGGGGGAGGCCCGGGGAGCTGTTATTT. As protein: CASSDDDRGRPGELLF.

As concerns this clonotype: Just one base apart from a much larger clone, this may be a read error. This chain uses TRBV14 with TRBJ1-5; weak D call: TRBD1 (6 bases). In germline, CDR1 is SGHDN, CDR2 FVKESK. This CDR3 is 13 amino acids long. This CDR3 is CASRAAGVQPLHF. CDR3 DNA: TGTGCCAGCAGAGCAGCAGGGGTTCAGCCCCTGCATTTT.

The chain carries TRBV6-2 or TRBV6-3 and TRBJ2-7; D remains unclear. From germline, CDR1 is MNHEY and CDR2 SVGEGT. V gave up 2 bases and J gave up 2 bases, with 4 bases separating them. The CDR3 has 12 amino acids. CDR3 sequence (DNA): TGTGCCAGCAGTTACGGGACCTACGAGCAGTACTTC. Translating it yields CASSYGTYEQYF.

The J gene is TRBJ2-7, the V gene TRBV6-1, with 8 bases aligning to TRBD2. Per the germline V gene, CDR1 is MNHNS and CDR2 is SASEGT. Unmatched junction bases numbered 11, after V lost 5 bases and J lost 8 bases. The CDR3 is 14 residues long. The CDR3 is CASSFETSVDKQYF. The CDR3 DNA sequence: TGTGCCAGCAGTTTTGAGACTAGCGTTGACAAGCAGTACTTC.

This clonotype appeared a few times. This chain uses TRBV5-1 with TRBJ1-1; D is unresolved. The CDR3 sequence is 14 residues long. Germline CDR1 and CDR2: SGHRS and YFSETQ. The V and J ends lost 2 bases and 0 bases respectively, with 8 bases between them. DNA for the CDR3: TGCGCCAGCAGCTTTAATATAATGAACACTGAAGCTTTCTTT. Its protein product is CASSFNIMNTEAFF.

In regard to this clonotype: This may be a read error: a much more frequent sequence differs by one nucleotide. V and J are TRBV6-1 and TRBJ1-1; D gene unclear. This CDR3 has 12 residues. Looked up from germline, CDR1 is MNHNS and CDR2 is SASEGT. CDR3: CANSEVTTEAFF. The CDR3 DNA is TGTGCCAACAGTGAAGTCACAACTGAAGCTTTCTTT.

The chain's CDR3 is CASSQDPLETEQFF. Here the CDR3 DNA reads TGCGCCAGCAGCCAGGACCCTCTGGAGACCGAGCAGTTCTTC. The chain has TRBV4-1 and TRBJ2-1; D remains unclear. Germline loops: CDR1 MGHRA, CDR2 YSYEKL. The V gene lost 3 bases and the J gene lost 10 bases, with 16 bases spanning the gap. The CDR3 length is 14 residues.

With respect to this clonotype: A clone one base away is much larger, so this may be a read error. J is TRBJ2-1 and V is TRBV12-3 or TRBV12-4; D is ambiguous. This CDR3 is 12 amino acids long. The CDR3 nucleotides read TGTGGCAGCAGTTTAATCCGGAATGAGCAGTTCTTC. It translates to CGSSLIRNEQFF.

As to this clonotype: The junction departs from germline at one end; a sequencing error may be responsible. The chain couples TRBV5-5 to TRBJ1-2; D may be TRBD1 (5 bases). This CDR3 region has 12 residues. Germline V gives CDR1 SGHKS, CDR2 YYEKEE (reference sequence). The CDR3 loop is CVSSFTGYGYTF. DNA for the CDR3: TGTGTCAGCAGCTTTACAGGCTATGGCTACACCTTC.

This clonotype was picked up one time. J is TRBJ2-7 and V is TRBV14; D is perhaps TRBD2 (5 bases). CDR3 length: 14 residues. Germline V lookup: CDR1 SGHDN, CDR2 FVKESK. Between the trimmed V and J ends, which lost 4 bases and 2 bases, there was a span of 12 bases. The CDR3 loop is CASSLKKRAYEQYF. CDR3 coding DNA: TGTGCCAGCAGCCTCAAGAAGAGGGCCTACGAGCAGTACTTC.

This clonotype was detected ten times or more. The gene calls are TRBV7-9 and TRBJ2-3, with D maybe TRBD1 (5 bases). Germline-derived CDR1 and CDR2 are SEHNR and FQNEAQ (reference sequence). CDR3 length: 15 amino acids. The V end was cut by 2 bases, the J end by 5 bases, with 14 bases between. Here the CDR3 reads CASSLRRQGLDTQYF. The CDR3 coding sequence is TGTGCCAGCAGCTTAAGGCGGCAGGGATTAGATACGCAGTATTTT.

As to this clonotype: Lacking the conserved final phenylalanine or tryptophan, this CDR3 likely reflects a read error. V is TRBV30 and J is TRBJ1-4, with 8 bases lining up with TRBD1. V gave up 5 bases and J gave up 11 bases; unmatched junction bases: 10. Germline CDR1 GTSNPN, CDR2 SVGIG (reference sequence). The CDR3 covers 13 residues. For the CDR3, the DNA is TGTGCCTGGGCAGGACAGGGTCGCGATAAACTGTTTTTG. It specifies CAWAGQGRDKLFL.